Listed here are 20 T cell receptor beta chains from one sample, sequenced in a study of beta chain features in type 1 diabetes. Points from the study as a whole: Moderate yet significant TCRB CDR3 shortening was seen in Type 1 diabetes patients in all four CD4+ subsets.

The investigators reverse transcribed all of the isolated RNA, so they sequenced expressed TCRB transcripts. Some clones are missing from TCRdb's copy, which holds only in-frame ones; the method was immunoSEQ multiplex PCR. The profile covers about 260,000 clones, with approximately 20% appearing a single time and 0.028% taken by the ten largest. These receptors have no identified antigens. Sequenced: naive CD4+ T cells from blood. These receptors originate from a middle-aged woman with type 1 diabetes.

In DNA, the CDR3 is TGTGCCTGGAGACCGCACATGAACACTGAAGCTTTCTTT. Its protein is CAWRPHMNTEAFF. The V and J genes are TRBV30 and TRBJ1-1, with unresolved D. V was clipped by 3 bases and J by 0 bases, with 8 bases between them. This CDR3 contains 13 residues. Germline V CDR1 and CDR2: GTSNPN, SVGIG (reference sequence).

CDR3 DNA: TGCGCCAGCAGCCAAACCGAAGACAGGGGAGGAGAGACCCAGTACTTC. The encoded protein is CASSQTEDRGGETQYF. The chain recombines TRBV4-3 with TRBJ2-5, with TRBD1 identical over 8 bases. V lost 2 bases and J lost 4; bases outside the gene matches: 9. The CDR3 covers 16 residues. From germline, CDR1 is LGHNA and CDR2 YSLEER.

This clone is a singleton in its sample. V usage is TRBV5-6 and J usage is TRBJ1-2; D uncertain. V dropped 2 bases and J dropped 8 bases, with 16 bases sitting between them. Germline CDR1 reads SGHDT; CDR2 reads YYEEEE. The CDR3 is 14 amino acids. This chain's CDR3 is CASSFSKAPRGYTF. Written as DNA, the CDR3 is TGTGCCAGCAGCTTCTCTAAAGCCCCGAGGGGCTACACCTTC.

The V call is TRBV11-2, the J call TRBJ2-7; D is possibly TRBD2 (5 bases). V was cut by 6 bases and J by 6 bases, with 15 bases left in between. The germline V gene has CDR1 SGHAT and CDR2 FQNNGV. This CDR3 is built from 13 residues. CDR3 DNA: TGTGCCAGCAGTTCTGGACCCGGAGGCGAGCAGTACTTC. This translates into CASSSGPGGEQYF. Full variable domain (missing parts from reference TRBV11-2 and TRBJ2-7): EAGVAQSPRYKIIEKRQSVAFWCNPISGHATLYWYQQILGQGPKLLIQFQNNGVVDDSQLPKDRFSAERLKGVDSTLKIQPAKLEDSAVYLCASSSGPGGEQYFGPGTRLTVT.

This clone occurred a few times. The chain carries TRBV28 and TRBJ2-1, with D possibly TRBD2 on 7 matching bases. The V end lost 6 bases, the J end lost 7 bases, and 22 bases lay between the germline ends. The germline V gene encodes CDR1 MDHEN and CDR2 SYDVKM. This CDR3 contains 16 residues. The CDR3 spells CASRPSGAGEGNEQFF. CDR3 in DNA: TGTGCCAGCAGACCCTCAGGGGCGGGAGAGGGAAATGAGCAGTTCTTC.

This clone was seen a few times. The chain has TRBV28 and TRBJ2-7; D gene unclear. The CDR3 is 10 residues long. The V gene's germline CDR1 is MDHEN and CDR2 SYDVKM. V gave up 6 bases and J gave up 3 bases, with 3 bases separating them. As DNA, the CDR3 is TGTGCCAGCAGCGGCTACGAGCAGTACTTC. It yields the protein CASSGYEQYF.

This chain joins TRBV29-1 and TRBJ1-1; 7 positions match TRBD1. Germline V gives CDR1 SQVTM, CDR2 ANQGSEA. CDR3 length equals 16 residues. The ends lost 7 bases at V and 3 bases at J; junction bases unmatched: 17. The CDR3 coding sequence is TGCAGCGCCGAAGGTGGAGCCGGGACAGCTTACACTGAAGCTTTCTTT. Its translation: CSAEGGAGTAYTEAFF.

This clone has just a few counts. CDR3 DNA: TGCGCCAGCAGCCCGGCACTAGCGGGCCTCAATGAGCAGTTCTTC. Translation: CASSPALAGLNEQFF. V gene TRBV5-1 combines with J gene TRBJ2-1, with TRBD2 matching over 9 bases. From germline, CDR1 is SGHRS and CDR2 YFSETQ. The CDR3 contains 15 residues. Trimming removed 4 bases from V and 6 bases from J; junction bases left unmatched: 8. Full variable domain (missing parts from reference TRBV5-1 and TRBJ2-1): KAGVTQTPRYLIKTRGQQVTLSCSPISGHRSVSWYQQTPGQGLQFLFEYFSETQRNKGNFPGRFSGRQFSNSRSEMNVSTLELGDSALYLCASSPALAGLNEQFFGPGTRLTVL.

CDR3 protein: CASSLGQAMNYEQYF. The DNA for the CDR3 is TGTGCCAGCAGCTTAGGACAGGCGATGAACTACGAGCAGTACTTC. This chain uses TRBV7-9 with TRBJ2-7; D might be TRBD1 (6 bases). Germline lookup yields CDR1 SEHNR and CDR2 FQNEAQ (reference sequence). V dropped 1 base and J dropped 3 bases, with 13 bases sitting between them. The CDR3 length is 15 residues.

The sample holds a few counts of this clone. This CDR3 reads CAWTQIGGSDEQYF. CDR3 coding DNA: TGTGCCTGGACCCAAATCGGGGGGAGTGACGAGCAGTACTTC. The J gene is TRBJ2-7, the V gene TRBV30; 7 nucleotides match TRBD2. Unmatched junction bases numbered 11, after V lost 4 bases and J lost 5 bases. This CDR3 has 14 amino acids. Per germline, CDR1 GTSNPN and CDR2 SVGIG (reference sequence).

The V call is TRBV19, the J call TRBJ1-2; tentatively, D is TRBD1 (6 bases). V gave up 10 bases and J gave up 3 bases, with 9 bases separating them. CDR1 is LNHDA and CDR2 is SQIVND in the germline V gene (reference sequence). The CDR3 runs 11 residues. The CDR3: CATRGDYGYTF. The CDR3 coding sequence is TGTGCCACCAGGGGTGACTATGGCTACACCTTC.

This clone was counted a few times. The chain recombines TRBV5-6 with TRBJ1-6; perhaps TRBD1 as D (6 bases). CDR3 length equals 14 residues. CDR1 is SGHDT, CDR2 YYEEEE, per germline. V lost 3 bases to trimming and J lost 7 bases, with 11 bases between them. CDR3 coding DNA: TGTGCCAGCAGCTGGAAGGGGGTCAATTCACCCCTCCACTTT. Protein sequence: CASSWKGVNSPLHF.

This clone was observed a few times. The chain has TRBV4-1 and TRBJ1-5; D remains unclear. The CDR3 is 15 amino acids. V was clipped by 1 base and J by 7 bases, with 14 bases between them. CDR1 and CDR2 from the germline V gene are MGHRA and YSYEKL. CDR3 coding DNA: TGCGCCAGCAGCCAAGTTTCGGGGATTCGGCAGCCCCAGCATTTT. It yields the protein CASSQVSGIRQPQHF.

This chain uses TRBV5-1 with TRBJ1-1; 11 bases line up with TRBD1. Germline assignment: CDR1 SGHRS and CDR2 YFSETQ. The CDR3 runs to 14 residues. V shed 6 bases, J shed 3 bases, and the junction held 4 bases outside the gene matches. CDR3 residues: CASKGQGADTEAFF. The DNA of the CDR3 is TGCGCCAGCAAAGGACAGGGGGCAGACACTGAAGCTTTCTTT. Using reference TRBV5-1 and TRBJ1-1 for the parts outside the CDR3, the full variable domain is KAGVTQTPRYLIKTRGQQVTLSCSPISGHRSVSWYQQTPGQGLQFLFEYFSETQRNKGNFPGRFSGRQFSNSRSEMNVSTLELGDSALYLCASKGQGADTEAFFGQGTRLTVV.

The chain is built from TRBV30 and TRBJ2-5; D perhaps matches TRBD1 (5 bases). This CDR3 is built from 14 residues. Germline V CDR1 and CDR2: GTSNPN, SVGIG (reference sequence). The V end lost 2 bases, the J end lost 4 bases, and 14 bases lay between the germline ends. The chain's CDR3 is CAWSRKGFGETQYF. CDR3 DNA sequence: TGTGCCTGGAGTAGGAAGGGGTTCGGAGAGACCCAGTACTTC.

This clone showed up just a few times. V and J are TRBV5-4 and TRBJ2-1; TRBD2 matches 15 bases. CDR3 length: 15 amino acids. The germline CDR1 and CDR2 sequences are SGHNT and YYREEE (reference sequence). V was clipped by 6 bases and J by 8 bases; unmatched bases: 6. CDR3 coding DNA: TGTGCCAGCACCCTGGGACTAGCGGGAGGCGATGAGCAGTTCTTC. Its protein product is CASTLGLAGGDEQFF.

The table lists this clone with a few counts. The chain couples TRBV27 to TRBJ1-2; 10 bases agree with TRBD1. V gave up 3 bases and J gave up 2 bases; unmatched junction bases: 3. CDR1 is MNHEY and CDR2 is SMNVEV in the germline V gene (reference sequence). The CDR3 is made up of 15 amino acids. CDR3 nucleotides: TGTGCCAGCAGTTTCCGGACAGGGGGAAACTATGGCTACACCTTC. It is translated as CASSFRTGGNYGYTF.

In DNA form, the CDR3 reads TGTGCCAGCAGCTTAGGCGGCAGGGGTGGCGGCTACACCTTC. It encodes CASSLGGRGGGYTF. V usage is TRBV7-9 and J usage is TRBJ1-2; D is perhaps TRBD1 (6 bases). The CDR3 consists of 14 residues. CDR1 is SEHNR, CDR2 FQNEAQ, per germline (reference sequence). Trimming took off 1 base at V and 8 bases at J, with 14 bases between the two ends.

The chain recombines TRBV19 with TRBJ2-1; TRBD2 matches at 13 bases. The ends lost 6 bases at V and 4 bases at J; junction bases unmatched: 3. This CDR3 has 15 residues. Germline CDR1 LNHDA, CDR2 SQIVND (reference sequence). The CDR3 sequence: CASSTSGRGYNEQFF. DNA for the CDR3: TGTGCCAGTAGCACTAGCGGGAGGGGGTACAATGAGCAGTTCTTC.

This rearrangement joins TRBV27 to TRBJ1-1; 8 nucleotides match TRBD1. Looked up from germline, CDR1 is MNHEY and CDR2 is SMNVEV (reference sequence). CDR3 length: 11 residues. The junction had 0 bases not matched to a gene; V was cut back by 6 bases and J by 6 bases. CDR3 residues: CASRDRAEAFF. The CDR3 DNA sequence: TGTGCCAGCAGGGACAGGGCTGAAGCTTTCTTT.